Listed here are 5 T cell receptor beta chains from one sample, sequenced in a study of OX40 agonist ivuxolimab in advanced cancers. Sequencing used immunoSEQ multiplex PCR; TCRdb keeps in-frame clones, though not all of them. In the table there are 76,000 or so clones, around 85% of which are singletons. The sequencing here drew on CD4+ or CD8+ T cells sorted from blood, taken in a trial of the OX40 agonist ivuxolimab. The origin of the receptors is an adult with an advanced solid tumor such as melanoma, head and neck, liver or kidney cancer.

The chain joins TRBV4-3 to TRBJ2-2, with D maybe TRBD2 (7 bases). V lost 1 base to trimming and J lost 4 bases, with 19 bases between them. The CDR3 covers 18 residues. Germline values: CDR1 LGHNA, CDR2 YSLEER. The CDR3 region has the DNA TGCGCCAGCAGCCAAGCCTACGGCGGGGGCTCGAGCACCGGGGAGCTGTTTTTT. Protein product: CASSQAYGGGSSTGELFF.

This chain connects TRBV7-9 to TRBJ1-6, with TRBD1 matching over 10 bases. Looked up from germline, CDR1 is SEHNR and CDR2 is FQNEAQ (reference sequence). The V segment lost 2 bases and the J segment 7 bases; nucleotides outside the gene matches: 2. The length of the CDR3 is 15 residues. The DNA of the CDR3 is TGTGCCAGCAGCTTATCGGGACAGGGGAATTCACCCCTCCACTTT. Amino acids: CASSLSGQGNSPLHF.

The chain has TRBV5-1 and TRBJ2-3; 10 positions match TRBD2. CDR3 length: 15 amino acids. CDR1 and CDR2 (germline): SGHRS, YFSETQ. V shed 4 bases and J 2 bases; nucleotides not matched to a gene: 4. The CDR3 DNA is TGCGCCAGCAGCGCCGGGACTAGCGCCACAGATACGCAGTATTTT. Its translation: CASSAGTSATDTQYF.

This chain joins TRBV9 and TRBJ2-1; 9 bases match TRBD2. CDR3 size: 15 residues. V was pared by 4 bases and J by 6 bases, with 8 bases of the junction left unmatched. Germline loops: CDR1 SGDLS, CDR2 YYNGEE. The CDR3 DNA reads as TGTGCCAGCAGCATAACTAGCGGGCTTGGCAATGAGCAGTTCTTC. Its protein is CASSITSGLGNEQFF.

This chain uses TRBV7-3 with TRBJ2-1; D is possibly TRBD2 (6 bases). In germline, CDR1 is SGHTA, CDR2 FQGTGA. The V gene lost 0 bases and the J gene lost 4 bases, with 16 bases spanning the gap. This CDR3 has 17 residues. The CDR3, as DNA: TGTGCCAGCAGCTTAACGGGGGGAGCTAAACTATACAATGAGCAGTTCTTC. This codes for CASSLTGGAKLYNEQFF.